This T cell receptor (beta chain) was sequenced in a study of shared clonotypes between healthy human individuals. Study observations and caveats: Naive subsets generally had larger estimated richness than memory subsets. Sample collection involved blood only; tissue repertoires are likely different.

The V end lost 5 bases, the J end lost 0 bases, and 8 bases lay between the germline ends. This CDR3 is 14 amino acids long. Germline CDR1 is SGHVS and CDR2 is FNYEAQ. The data were produced by immunoSEQ multiplex PCR, yet TCRdb's version contains in-frame clones alone and is incomplete. The data show about 2.4 million clones, with over 85% seen just once and 0.36% held by the top ten. There were no recent acute infections or vaccinations among the donors, who were healthy HIV-negative adults. The investigators split CD4+ cells into a CD45RA+ naive subset and a CD45RA-negative memory subset. This clone was seen a handful of times. Its antigen is undetermined.

This TCR was recovered from a man younger than 30 in good health. Some clones in this sample may be carry-over from other donors' samples. This chain joins TRBV7-6 and TRBJ1-5, with D possibly being TRBD1 (5 bases). The material sequenced was naive CD4+ T cells from PBMCs. Subset meaning: CD45RA+ positively selected. The CDR3 DNA reads as TGTGCCAGCAGCCCCAGGGCTAGCAATCAGCCCCAGCATTTT. The encoded protein is CASSPRASNQPQHF.